The entry that follows covers one T cell receptor beta chain sequence. The antigen is not known. Per the germline V gene, CDR1 is MGHRA and CDR2 is YSYEKL. Trimming removed 1 base at V and 0 bases at J, with 10 bases between. CDR3 length: 16 residues. These data originate in a study of T cell responses to AZD1222 COVID-19 vaccine. Whole-study results and caveats: Vaccine-related CD4 TCRs covered spike, predominating at 160-218 and 743-854. Breadth and depth of Spike-specific TCRs rose after two AZD1222 doses.

TCRdb's table, derived via immunoSEQ multiplex PCR, lists solely in-frame clones and lacks some. This sample has some 170,000 clones; just under 95% occur once, and the top ten carry approximately 0.88%. V and J are TRBV4-1 and TRBJ1-5; D is uncertain. The source is an adult in good health. This specimen was peripheral blood, taken on day 0 of AZD1222 vaccination. The chain's CDR3 is CASSQVVTPSNQPQHF. The CDR3 region has the DNA TGCGCCAGCAGCCAAGTGGTGACACCTAGCAATCAGCCCCAGCATTTT.